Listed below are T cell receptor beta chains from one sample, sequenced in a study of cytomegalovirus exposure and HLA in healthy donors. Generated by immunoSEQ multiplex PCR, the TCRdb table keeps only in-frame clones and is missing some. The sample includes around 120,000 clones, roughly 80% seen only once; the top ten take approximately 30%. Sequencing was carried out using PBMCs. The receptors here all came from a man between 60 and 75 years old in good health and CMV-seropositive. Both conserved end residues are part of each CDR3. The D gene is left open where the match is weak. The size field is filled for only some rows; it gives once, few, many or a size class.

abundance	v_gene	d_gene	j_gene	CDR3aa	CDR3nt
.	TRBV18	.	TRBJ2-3	CASSPSRTGTDTQYF	TGTGCCAGCTCACCCTCCCGGACAGGCACAGATACGCAGTATTTT
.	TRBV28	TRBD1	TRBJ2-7	CATENYRGQNEQYF	TGTGCCACCGAGAATTACAGGGGGCAGAACGAGCAGTACTTC
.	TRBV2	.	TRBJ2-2	CASSEVLATAGELFF	TGTGCCAGCAGTGAAGTTCTAGCTACCGCCGGGGAGCTGTTTTTT
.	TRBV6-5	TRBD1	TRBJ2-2	CASSFTGQGGTGELFF	TGTGCCAGCAGTTTCACCGGACAGGGAGGCACCGGGGAGCTGTTTTTT
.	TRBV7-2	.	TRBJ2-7	CARGRGVSNEQYF	TGTGCCCGCGGCCGCGGGGTCAGCAACGAGCAGTACTTC
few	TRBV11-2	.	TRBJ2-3	CASSPLLGQSSTDTQYF	TGTGCCAGCAGCCCACTCTTGGGGCAGTCTAGCACAGATACGCAGTATTTT
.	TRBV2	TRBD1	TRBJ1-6	CASSGTGGLSPLHF	TGTGCCAGCAGCGGGACAGGGGGTCTCTCACCCCTCCACTTT
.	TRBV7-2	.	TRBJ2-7	CASSLKTGSYEQYF	TGTGCCAGCAGTTTAAAAACAGGGAGCTACGAGCAGTACTTC
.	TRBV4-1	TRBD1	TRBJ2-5	CASSQEGLRGETQYF	TGCGCCAGCAGCCAAGAAGGCCTCAGGGGGGAGACCCAGTACTTC
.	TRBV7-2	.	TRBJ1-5	CASSPDSSNQPQHF	TGTGCCAGCAGCCCCGACAGTAGCAATCAGCCCCAGCATTTT
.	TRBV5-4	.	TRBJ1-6	CASSQRAGGSPLHF	TGTGCCAGCAGCCAACGGGCCGGAGGTTCACCCCTCCACTTT
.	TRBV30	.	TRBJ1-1	CAWSADSTEAFF	TGTGCCTGGAGTGCCGACAGCACTGAAGCTTTCTTT
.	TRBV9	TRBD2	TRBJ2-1	CASSLLAGGLGEQFF	TGTGCCAGCAGCCTCCTAGCGGGAGGGCTAGGGGAGCAGTTCTTC
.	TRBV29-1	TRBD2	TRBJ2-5	CSAGLAEETQYF	TGCAGCGCGGGACTAGCGGAAGAGACCCAGTACTTC
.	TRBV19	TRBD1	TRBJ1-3	CASSAEDRGFSGNTIYF	TGTGCCAGTAGTGCCGAGGACAGGGGATTCTCTGGAAACACCATATATTTT
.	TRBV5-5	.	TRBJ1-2	CASSPVTAGDGYGYTF	TGTGCCAGCAGCCCAGTAACCGCGGGGGACGGCTATGGCTACACCTTC
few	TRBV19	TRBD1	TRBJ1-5	CASTRDSNQPQHF	TGTGCCAGTACCCGGGACAGTAATCAGCCCCAGCATTTT
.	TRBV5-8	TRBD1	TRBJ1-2	CASSGGTGTGNYGYTF	TGTGCCAGCAGCGGGGGGACAGGGACCGGTAACTATGGCTACACCTTC
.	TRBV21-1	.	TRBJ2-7	CASSTAGRNEQYF	TGTGCCAGCAGCACGGCAGGGAGGAACGAGCAGTACTTC
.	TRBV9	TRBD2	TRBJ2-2	CASSVPLGRGTGELFF	TGTGCCAGCAGCGTCCCGCTAGGGAGGGGCACCGGGGAGCTGTTTTTT
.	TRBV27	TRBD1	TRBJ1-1	CASSLSFRTGLNTEAFF	TGTGCCAGCAGTTTATCTTTTCGGACAGGGTTGAACACTGAAGCTTTCTTT
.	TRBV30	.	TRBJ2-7	CAWSRPREQYF	TGTGCCTGGAGTCGCCCTCGGGAGCAGTACTTC
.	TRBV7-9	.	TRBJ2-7	CASSPTEYEQYF	TGTGCCAGCAGCCCGACTGAGTACGAGCAGTACTTC
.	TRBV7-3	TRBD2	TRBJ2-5	CASSPGVGLAGVTGETQYF	TGTGCCAGCAGCCCTGGGGTGGGTCTAGCGGGAGTAACAGGGGAGACCCAGTACTTC
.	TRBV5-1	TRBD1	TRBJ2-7	CASSLAGQALSYEQYF	TGCGCCAGCAGCTTGGCAGGACAGGCACTCTCCTACGAGCAGTACTTC
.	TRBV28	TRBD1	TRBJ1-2	CASSTRQGNYGYTF	TGTGCCAGCAGTACAAGACAGGGCAACTATGGCTACACCTTC
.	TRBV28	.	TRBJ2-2	CASSPGSNTGELFF	TGTGCCAGCAGTCCGGGGTCGAACACCGGGGAGCTGTTTTTT
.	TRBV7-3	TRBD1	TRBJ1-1	CASSADRDGRAFF	TGTGCCAGCAGCGCCGACAGGGATGGGAGAGCTTTCTTT
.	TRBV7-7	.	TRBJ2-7	CASSQAGLTRLEQYF	TGTGCCAGCAGCCAAGCAGGGCTGACCCGTTTGGAGCAGTACTTC
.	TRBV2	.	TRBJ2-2	CASRNQRDTQNTGELFF	TGTGCCAGCCGGAATCAACGGGACACCCAGAACACCGGGGAGCTGTTTTTT
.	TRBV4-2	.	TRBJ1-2	CASSQDRLDSYGYTF	TGTGCCAGCAGCCAAGATCGTCTGGACAGCTATGGCTACACCTTC
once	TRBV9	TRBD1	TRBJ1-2	CASSPGDRAYYGYTF	TGTGCCAGCAGCCCGGGGGACAGGGCCTACTATGGCTACACCTTC
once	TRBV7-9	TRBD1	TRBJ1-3	CASNRGQGASGNTIYF	TGTGCCAGCAACAGGGGACAGGGGGCGTCTGGAAACACCATATATTTT
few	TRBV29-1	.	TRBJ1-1	CSVEGLTNTEAFF	TGCAGCGTCGAAGGACTGACGAACACTGAAGCTTTCTTT
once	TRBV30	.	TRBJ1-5	CAWSVHPWPQHF	TGTGCCTGGAGTGTACACCCATGGCCCCAGCATTTT
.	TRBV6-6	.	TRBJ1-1	CASSPRWGAGDTEAFF	TGTGCCAGCAGTCCCCGGTGGGGGGCGGGGGACACTGAAGCTTTCTTT
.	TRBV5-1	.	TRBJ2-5	CASSFGLAETQYF	TGCGCCAGCAGCTTCGGGCTAGCGGAGACCCAGTACTTC
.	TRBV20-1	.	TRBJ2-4	CSANTIEGPDF	TGCAGTGCCAATACAATCGAGGGTCCGGACTTC
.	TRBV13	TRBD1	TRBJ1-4	CASSQPNRGRPEKLFF	TGTGCCAGCAGCCAGCCAAACAGGGGGCGCCCTGAAAAACTGTTTTTT
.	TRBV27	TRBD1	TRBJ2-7	CASSHRDRVKEQYF	TGTGCCAGCAGTCACCGGGACAGGGTAAAGGAGCAGTACTTC
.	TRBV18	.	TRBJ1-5	CASSPSQGSNQPQHF	TGTGCCAGCTCACCTTCCCAGGGAAGCAATCAGCCCCAGCATTTT
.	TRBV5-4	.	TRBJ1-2	CASSLALSNYGYTF	TGTGCCAGCAGCTTGGCCCTATCCAACTATGGCTACACCTTC
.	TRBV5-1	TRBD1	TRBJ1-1	CASSLWTGGNLMSEAFF	TGCGCCAGCAGCTTGTGGACAGGGGGAAACTTAATGTCTGAAGCTTTCTTT
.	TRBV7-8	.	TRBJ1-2	CASSQDSNYGYTF	TGTGCCAGCAGCCAGGACAGCAACTATGGCTACACCTTC
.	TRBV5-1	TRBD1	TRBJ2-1	CASSTRQGADNEQFF	TGCGCCAGCAGCACCCGACAGGGGGCGGACAATGAGCAGTTCTTC
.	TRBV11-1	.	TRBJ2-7	CASSQWGVYEQYF	TGTGCCAGCAGCCAGTGGGGGGTCTACGAGCAGTACTTC
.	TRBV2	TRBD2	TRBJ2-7	CASSPLGLAGDEQYF	TGTGCCAGCAGTCCTCTGGGACTAGCGGGTGACGAGCAGTACTTC
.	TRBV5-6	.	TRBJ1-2	CASSFLISRDHGYTF	TGTGCCAGCAGCTTCTTAATTTCGCGGGATCATGGCTACACCTTC
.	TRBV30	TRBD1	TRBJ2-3	CAWSVQGADTQYF	TGTGCCTGGAGCGTCCAGGGGGCGGATACGCAGTATTTT
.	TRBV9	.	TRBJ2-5	CASSVAGVQETQYF	TGTGCCAGCAGCGTAGCGGGAGTTCAAGAGACCCAGTACTTC
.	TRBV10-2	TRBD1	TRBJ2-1	CASRPGQGISEQFF	TGCGCCAGCAGACCGGGACAGGGGATATCGGAGCAGTTCTTC